The 24 T cell receptor beta chains reported below all come from one sample, sequenced in a study of cytomegalovirus exposure and HLA in healthy donors (TCRdb year 2017). The protocol used for the library was the immunoSEQ multiplex PCR assay. For the multiplex PCR, a mixture combining 60 forward primers for TCR Vbeta segments and 13 reverse primers for TCR Jbeta segments was used. The clones in this table, taken by TCRdb from immuneACCESS, are in-frame only. Not every clone is retained; where verified, under half of the shortfall comes from an unresolved V gene, and the cause of the rest is unknown. This sample comprises approximately 150,000 clones, approximately 80% of them detected only once. In total, the top ten clones hold about 5.2% of the sample. Specimen: PBMCs. The receptors shown here come from a man aged 25-40 years in good health and CMV-seropositive.

The rearrangement links TRBV23-1 to TRBJ2-7; tentative D call: TRBD2 (6 bases). TRBV23-1 is an open reading frame, and its role is uncertain. The length of the CDR3 is 14 residues. V lost 0 bases and J lost 3, with 9 bases in between. The CDR3 sequence is CASSQSGLNYEQYF. DNA of the CDR3: TGCGCCAGCAGTCAATCCGGACTAAACTACGAGCAGTACTTC.

This chain joins TRBV7-6 and TRBJ2-3, with TRBD1 matching 10 bases. This CDR3 is 17 amino acids long. Germline V gene data show CDR1 as SGHVS and CDR2 as FNYEAQ. The ends lost 2 bases at V and 1 base at J; junction bases unmatched: 6. For the CDR3, the DNA is TGTGCCAGCAGCTTATATTACGGACAGGGGGGCACAGATACGCAGTATTTT. Translating it yields CASSLYYGQGGTDTQYF.

The chain recombines TRBV4-3 with TRBJ2-7; D unresolved. Trimming removed 0 bases at V and 0 bases at J, with 6 bases between. CDR3 size: 14 residues. Germline loops: CDR1 LGHNA, CDR2 YSLEER. As DNA, the CDR3 is TGCGCCAGCAGCCAAGAGGCAGACTCCTACGAGCAGTACTTC. It encodes CASSQEADSYEQYF.

J is TRBJ2-2 and V is TRBV19, with 8 positions matching TRBD1. In germline, CDR1 is LNHDA, CDR2 SQIVND (reference sequence). V trimming: 3 bases; J trimming: 6 bases; junction bases outside the gene matches: 3. The CDR3 contains 14 residues. This CDR3 is CASSIDRGSGELFF. As DNA, the CDR3 is TGTGCCAGTAGTATCGACAGGGGTTCCGGGGAGCTGTTTTTT.

J is TRBJ2-2 and V is TRBV4-1; 11 bases match TRBD2. V trimming: 3 bases; J trimming: 1 base; junction bases outside the gene matches: 4. Germline CDR1 MGHRA, CDR2 YSYEKL. The CDR3 loop spans 17 amino acids. The CDR3 bases are TGCGCCAGCAGCCATACTAGCGGGGGATTGAACACCGGGGAGCTGTTTTTT. As protein: CASSHTSGGLNTGELFF.

The J gene is TRBJ1-3, the V gene TRBV9; D is ambiguous. The CDR3 sequence is 14 residues long. From germline, CDR1 is SGDLS and CDR2 YYNGEE. The germline V and J ends were trimmed by 0 bases and 4 bases, with 8 bases remaining between them. As DNA, the CDR3 is TGTGCCAGCAGCGTAGATCCAGGCGGAAACACCATATATTTT. This sequence encodes CASSVDPGGNTIYF.

The chain combines TRBV13 with TRBJ1-4; the match to TRBD1 covers 8 bases. Germline V lookup: CDR1 PRHDT, CDR2 FYEKMQ (reference sequence). This CDR3 has 15 amino acids. J was trimmed by 6 bases and V by 5 bases; bases with no gene match: 8. For the CDR3, the DNA is TGTGCCAGCAGCGCCCGGACAGGGAGAGATGAAAAACTGTTTTTT. This codes for CASSARTGRDEKLFF.

The chain uses TRBV28 and TRBJ2-7; 7 bases fit TRBD2. The J segment lost 2 bases and the V segment lost 1 base, leaving 5 bases of the junction unmatched. This CDR3 is built from 15 residues. Germline V CDR1 and CDR2: MDHEN, SYDVKM. The CDR3 region has the DNA TGTGCCAGCAGTTTATCGGGGGAGGGCCCCTACGAGCAGTACTTC. Protein: CASSLSGEGPYEQYF.

This chain uses TRBV7-8 with TRBJ2-7; TRBD1 aligns across 8 bases. The germline V gene encodes CDR1 SGHVS and CDR2 FQNEAQ. The CDR3 is made up of 14 amino acids. J gave up 5 bases and V 5 bases, and 8 bases lay outside the gene matches. CDR3 residues: CASSTRTGPHEQYF. CDR3 bases: TGTGCCAGCAGCACGCGGACAGGGCCTCACGAGCAGTACTTC.

The V gene is TRBV19, the J gene TRBJ1-2; maybe TRBD1 (6 bases). The CDR3 totals 15 residues. Germline V gene lookup returns CDR1 LNHDA and CDR2 SQIVND (reference sequence). V dropped 3 bases and J dropped 4 bases, with 15 bases sitting between them. CDR3 protein: CASSIVLGHIYGYTF. The CDR3 DNA sequence: TGTGCCAGTAGTATTGTCTTGGGACACATCTATGGCTACACCTTC.

J is TRBJ2-7 and V is TRBV28; possible D gene TRBD1, 6 bases. The germline V gene has CDR1 MDHEN and CDR2 SYDVKM. V lost 5 bases and J lost 3, with 14 bases in between. The CDR3 is 14 amino acids. The CDR3 DNA follows: TGTGCCAGCAGTCCATTCGGGACATTCTACGAGCAGTACTTC. Translated, it gives CASSPFGTFYEQYF.

The V and J genes are TRBV28 and TRBJ1-1, with TRBD1 matching over 8 bases. V lost 5 bases to trimming and J lost 1 base; unmatched junction nucleotides: 18. The germline V gene has CDR1 MDHEN and CDR2 SYDVKM. The CDR3 covers 19 residues. The CDR3 DNA is TGTGCCAGCAGTCCTTACAGGGGGGCTAACCAGCCCCAGAACACTGAAGCTTTCTTT. Amino acids: CASSPYRGANQPQNTEAFF.

V usage is TRBV25-1 and J usage is TRBJ2-3; 13 nucleotides align to TRBD2. V lost 1 base, J lost 3 bases, and 4 bases stayed unmatched. Per the germline V gene, CDR1 is MGHDK and CDR2 is SYGVNS. The CDR3 consists of 17 residues. DNA of the CDR3: TGTGCCAGCAGTGAATCTCGACTAGCGGGAGGAACAGATACGCAGTATTTT. Translation: CASSESRLAGGTDTQYF.

The chain couples TRBV7-8 to TRBJ1-6, with D possibly being TRBD1 (6 bases). The CDR3 sequence is 15 residues long. Germline CDR1 reads SGHVS; CDR2 reads FQNEAQ. The ends were cut back, 5 bases at V and 7 bases at J, with 15 bases in the middle. CDR3 in amino acids: CASSPTDRINSPLHF. The CDR3 DNA follows: TGTGCCAGCAGCCCCACCGACAGGATCAATTCACCCCTCCACTTT.

J is TRBJ2-5 and V is TRBV28; 7 bases line up with TRBD2. In germline, CDR1 is MDHEN, CDR2 SYDVKM. V lost 6 bases to trimming and J lost 2 bases; unmatched junction nucleotides: 3. The CDR3 runs 13 residues. Here the CDR3 DNA reads TGTGCCAGCAGGGGAGCGGGACAAGAGACCCAGTACTTC. This codes for CASRGAGQETQYF.

J is TRBJ2-7 and V is TRBV6-1; D gene ambiguous. V gave up 4 bases and J gave up 0 bases, with 7 bases separating them. Germline-derived CDR1 and CDR2 are MNHNS and SASEGT. The CDR3 extends over 13 amino acids. The DNA of the CDR3 is TGTGCCAGCAGTGCGGTGTACTCCTACGAGCAGTACTTC. It encodes CASSAVYSYEQYF.

The chain carries TRBV6-5 and TRBJ2-5, with D perhaps matching TRBD1 (5 bases). CDR1 is MNHEY and CDR2 is SVGAGI in the germline V gene. Trimming removed 0 bases from V and 5 bases from J, with 16 bases in between. The CDR3 has 16 amino acids. Here the CDR3 DNA reads TGTGCCAGCAGTTACTCTTACCAGGGTGAAGGGGAGACCCAGTACTTC. Its protein is CASSYSYQGEGETQYF.

With regard to this clone: One junction end does not reproduce the germline sequence, and a read error may be involved. J is TRBJ2-6 and V is TRBV28; TRBD1 aligns across 7 bases. The CDR3 is made up of 21 amino acids. Germline V lookup: CDR1 MDHEN, CDR2 SYDVKM. The CDR3 here is CASSLLRGGALGWAGANGLTF. The CDR3 coding sequence is TGTGCCAGCAGTTTACTAAGAGGGGGCGCTTTGGGGTGGGCCGGGGCCAACGGCCTGACTTTC. The complete variable domain, with remaining parts taken from reference TRBV28 and TRBJ2-6, reads DVKVTQSSRYLVKRTGEKVFLECVQDMDHENMFWYRQDPGLGLRLIYFSYDVKMKEKGDIPEGYSVSREKKERFSLILESASTNQTSMYLCASSLLRGGALGWAGANGLTFGAGSRLTVL.

The rearrangement links TRBV25-1 to TRBJ2-7; maybe TRBD2 (5 bases). Germline CDR1 is MGHDK and CDR2 is SYGVNS. This CDR3 is 13 amino acids long. Trimming shortened V by 4 bases and J by 4 bases, and 11 bases separated the two germline ends. The CDR3 spells CASSVGEHYEQYF. The CDR3 nucleotides are TGTGCCAGCAGTGTCGGGGAACATTACGAGCAGTACTTC.

V and J are TRBV19 and TRBJ2-3; D is uncertain. Germline CDR1 reads LNHDA; CDR2 reads SQIVND (reference sequence). The V gene lost 2 bases and the J gene lost 3 bases, with 3 bases spanning the gap. The CDR3 runs to 12 residues. The chain's CDR3 is CASSIQTDTQYF. The CDR3 nucleotides read TGTGCCAGTAGTATACAAACAGATACGCAGTATTTT.

This clone was observed once. CDR3 sequence (DNA): TGTGCCAGCAGGTCAGGGCCAACTAATGAAAAACTGTTTTTT. Translating it yields CASRSGPTNEKLFF. The rearrangement joins TRBV2 to TRBJ1-4, with TRBD1 as a possible D gene (5 bases). This CDR3 is built from 14 residues. Germline V gene sequence: CDR1 SNHLY, CDR2 FYNNEI. Trimming took off 6 bases at V and 0 bases at J, with 8 bases between the two ends.

The V call is TRBV15, the J call TRBJ1-4; D gene unclear. From germline, CDR1 is LNHNV and CDR2 YYDKDF (reference sequence). V lost 7 bases and J lost 0, with 9 bases in between. The CDR3 runs 14 residues. The CDR3 here is CATTTEATNEKLFF. The CDR3 DNA sequence: TGTGCCACCACCACGGAGGCAACTAATGAAAAACTGTTTTTT.

There are a few counts of this clone. The chain joins TRBV7-8 to TRBJ2-2; D gene ambiguous. The V gene's germline CDR1 is SGHVS and CDR2 FQNEAQ. The germline V and J ends were trimmed by 1 base and 0 bases, with 6 bases remaining between them. The CDR3 spans 15 residues. The CDR3 here is CASSLGAPNTGELFF. In DNA form, the CDR3 reads TGTGCCAGCAGCTTAGGGGCTCCGAACACCGGGGAGCTGTTTTTT.

The chain employs TRBV5-1 and TRBJ2-7, with 13 bases matching TRBD2. The V and J ends lost 4 bases and 5 bases, in that order; junction bases with no gene match: 12. Germline V gene lookup returns CDR1 SGHRS and CDR2 YFSETQ. The CDR3 extends over 17 amino acids. CDR3 sequence: CASSGGRPGLAGDEQYF. The CDR3 region has the DNA TGCGCCAGCAGCGGGGGACGACCCGGACTAGCGGGGGACGAGCAGTACTTC.